This TCR beta chain was documented in a study of T cell changes during pregnancy in multiple sclerosis. V gave up 0 bases and J gave up 1 base; unmatched junction bases: 1. The CDR3 has 14 residues. Germline loops: CDR1 SGDLS, CDR2 YYNGEE. Here immunoSEQ multiplex PCR was the method, and the copy in TCRdb shows in-frame clones only, minus some. The table lists around 12,000 clones, approximately 91% of them singletons, with around 9% in the top ten. The chain has TRBV9 and TRBJ2-7; 7 bases match TRBD1. The sequenced sample was CD8+ T cells from peripheral blood mononuclear cells, obtained in the first trimester of pregnancy. The receptor comes from a female donor with multiple sclerosis, enrolled in a pregnancy study. The CDR3 DNA is TGTGCCAGCAGCGTAGGGGACAGATCCTACGAGCAGTACTTC. The encoded protein is CASSVGDRSYEQYF.